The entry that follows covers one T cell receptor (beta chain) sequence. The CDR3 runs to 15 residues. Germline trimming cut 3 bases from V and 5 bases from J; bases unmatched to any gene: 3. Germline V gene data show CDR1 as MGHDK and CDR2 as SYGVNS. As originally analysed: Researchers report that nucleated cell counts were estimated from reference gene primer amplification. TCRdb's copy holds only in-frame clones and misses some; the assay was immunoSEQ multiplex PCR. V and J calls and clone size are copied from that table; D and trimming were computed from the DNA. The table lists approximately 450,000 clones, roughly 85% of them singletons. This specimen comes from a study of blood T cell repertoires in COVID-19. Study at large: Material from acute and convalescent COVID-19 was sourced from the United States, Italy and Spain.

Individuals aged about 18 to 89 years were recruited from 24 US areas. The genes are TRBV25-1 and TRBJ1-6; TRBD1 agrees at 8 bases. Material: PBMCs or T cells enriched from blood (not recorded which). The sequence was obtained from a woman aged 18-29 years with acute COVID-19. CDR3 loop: CASSEDRDHNSPLHF. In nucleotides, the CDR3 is TGTGCCAGCAGTGAGGACAGGGATCATAATTCACCCCTCCACTTT.